Detailed here is one TCR beta chain. CDR3 length equals 15 residues. The ends were cut back, 5 bases at V and 3 bases at J, with 17 bases in the middle. CDR1 and CDR2 from the germline V gene are SGHAT and FQNNGV. This record belongs to a study of blood T cell repertoires in COVID-19. As for the study in general: COVID-19 samples from acute and convalescent phases originated in the United States, Italy and Spain. PBMCs, B-cell-depleted T cells, or T cells were the source of the cDNA or gDNA that made up the material.

Authors' data handling: For nucleated cells, counts were estimated from reference gene primer amplification. Profiling relied on immunoSEQ multiplex PCR, and the TCRdb table lists in-frame clones only, not all of them. V, J and clone size derive from that table, while D and trimming were established from the DNA sequence. The data show 300,000 or so clones, with around 87% seen just once and roughly 8% held by the top ten. The sequencing input was peripheral blood. This chain uses TRBV11-2 with TRBJ2-7, with D uncertain. This clonotype was sampled from a woman aged 45-60 years who had recovered from COVID-19. CDR3 amino acids: CASSRADLPGYEQYF. CDR3 bases: TGTGCCAGCAGCCGAGCAGACTTACCCGGCTACGAGCAGTACTTC.